The entry that follows covers one T cell receptor beta chain sequence. Its antigen remains unidentified. This sample was included in a study of cytomegalovirus exposure and HLA in healthy donors. General study findings and limits: The listing of 150 or so TCR beta chains classed them as cytomegalovirus-associated. In vitro testing confirmed three CMV-associated chains as specific for CMV antigens.

Germline V CDR1 and CDR2: MNHEY, SMNVEV (reference sequence). The J segment lost 4 bases and the V segment lost 8 bases, leaving 3 bases of the junction unmatched. This CDR3 has 12 amino acids. Sequencing was performed with immunoSEQ multiplex PCR; in TCRdb, only in-frame clones are kept and a portion is missing. The sample records some 76,000 clones, over 90% being singletons. The chain is built from TRBV27 and TRBJ2-3, with 7 bases aligning to TRBD1. The TCR comes from a woman between 18 and 29 years old in good health and CMV-seronegative. Material: PBMCs. CDR3 nucleotide sequence: TGTGCCAGCGCTCAGGGGGCAGATACGCAGTATTTT. Its protein is CASAQGADTQYF.